This TCR beta chain originates from a study of cytomegalovirus exposure and HLA in healthy donors. Study summary: About 77 million unique TCRs from HLA-typed donors made up an early data release.

Study-level results: Researchers had no immune exposure information except CMV serostatus available.

The V gene end was trimmed by 6 bases and the J gene end by 2 bases; junction bases not matched to a gene: 3. Germline V CDR1 and CDR2: MRHNA, SNTAGT. The CDR3 runs to 14 residues. PCR was performed using 60 Vbeta and 13 Jbeta primers. Only in-frame clones appear in the TCRdb table, and some are missing; sequencing was by immunoSEQ multiplex PCR. This repertoire comprises under 95,000 clones; its ten largest clones make up 3.5% to 4%. Notes on this clone: What it recognizes is unknown.

The sample taken for sequencing was PBMCs. This chain links TRBV6-4 with TRBJ1-4; 7 positions match TRBD1. The sequence came from a young man in good health and CMV-seropositive. The CDR3 here is CASRMDRTNEKLFF. The DNA of the CDR3 is TGTGCCAGCAGGATGGACAGGACTAATGAAAAACTGTTTTTT.